The table lists the clone carrying this T cell receptor (beta chain) with many counts. No antigen is known for it. The record originates from a study of neurological immune-mediated disorders. Points from the study as a whole: It was HTLV-1-associated myelopathy that showed the most TCR clonal expansion, while multiple sclerosis showed the least, falling below healthy controls.

Germline V gives CDR1 DFQATT, CDR2 SNEGSKA (reference sequence). This CDR3 has 13 amino acids. V was cut by 5 bases and J by 1 base, with 9 bases left in between. The study used blood bank volunteers in Maryland, USA, as healthy controls. Unsorted libraries were generated from 2 million PBMCs held at -80 degrees C. By 5'RACE with 10-nucleotide random UMIs, the cDNA was made. TCRdb ran MiXCR on the 5' RACE reads and lists one entry per CDR3 protein. In the table there are more than 70,000 distinct CDR3 sequences, 10% of which are singletons. The sequencing sample was made of PBMCs. The sequence was collected from a man aged 40-49 years in good health. The chain couples TRBV20-1 to TRBJ2-1; D unclear. The CDR3 sequence is CSALYPSYNEQFF. The CDR3 DNA sequence: TGCAGTGCTCTCTACCCTTCCTACAATGAGCAGTTCTTC.